This TCR beta chain was sequenced during a study of T-cell reconstitution after alpha-beta-depleted transplantation in children. CDR1 MNHEY and CDR2 SVGEGT come from the germline V gene. V was clipped by 0 bases and J by 9 bases, with 12 bases between them. The CDR3 spans 14 residues. Unique molecular identifiers were used in preparing the TCRbeta library. TCRdb passed the PCR reads through MiXCR, listing each CDR3 protein once. The data show roughly 300,000 distinct CDR3 sequences, more than 9% seen once. The V gene is TRBV6-2 or TRBV6-3, the J gene TRBJ2-4; D assignment may be TRBD1 or TRBD2 (5 bases each). This specimen was PBMCs from the stem cell graft donor, taken from the stem cell graft. This TCR was sampled from a human donor who donated a stem cell graft to a child with SCID. The CDR3 DNA sequence: TGTGCCAGCAGTTACTCCTGGGGGAAGTTCATTCAGTACTTC. This translates into CASSYSWGKFIQYF.